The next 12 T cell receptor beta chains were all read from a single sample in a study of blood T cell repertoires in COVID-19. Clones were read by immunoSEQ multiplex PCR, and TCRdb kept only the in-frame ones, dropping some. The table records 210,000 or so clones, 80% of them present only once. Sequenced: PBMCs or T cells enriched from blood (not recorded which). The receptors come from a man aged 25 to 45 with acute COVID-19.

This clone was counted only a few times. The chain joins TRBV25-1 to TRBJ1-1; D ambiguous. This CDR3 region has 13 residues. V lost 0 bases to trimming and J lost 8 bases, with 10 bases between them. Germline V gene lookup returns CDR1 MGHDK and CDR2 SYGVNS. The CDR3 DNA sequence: TGTGCCAGCAGTGAATATAGACAAACCGAAGCTTTCTTT. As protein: CASSEYRQTEAFF. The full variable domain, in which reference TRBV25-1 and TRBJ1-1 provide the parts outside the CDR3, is EADIYQTPRYLVIGTGKKITLECSQTMGHDKMYWYQQDPGMELHLIHYSYGVNSTEKGDLSSESTVSRIRTEHFPLTLESARPSHTSQYLCASSEYRQTEAFFGQGTRLTVV.

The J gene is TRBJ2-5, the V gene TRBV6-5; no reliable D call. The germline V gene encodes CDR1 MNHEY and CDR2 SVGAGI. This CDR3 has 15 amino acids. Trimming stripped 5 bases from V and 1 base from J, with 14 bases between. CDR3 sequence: CASSPLNSIQETQYF. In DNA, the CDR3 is TGTGCCAGCAGTCCGCTAAACAGCATCCAAGAGACCCAGTACTTC.

The CDR3 sequence is CAWKTAGSLYEQYF. The CDR3 DNA sequence: TGTGCCTGGAAAACAGCGGGATCCCTCTACGAGCAGTACTTC. The chain links TRBV30 to TRBJ2-7; 7 nucleotides line up with TRBD2. Germline CDR1 and CDR2: GTSNPN and SVGIG (reference sequence). The CDR3 runs to 14 residues. V lost 4 bases, J lost 3 bases, and 9 bases stayed unmatched.

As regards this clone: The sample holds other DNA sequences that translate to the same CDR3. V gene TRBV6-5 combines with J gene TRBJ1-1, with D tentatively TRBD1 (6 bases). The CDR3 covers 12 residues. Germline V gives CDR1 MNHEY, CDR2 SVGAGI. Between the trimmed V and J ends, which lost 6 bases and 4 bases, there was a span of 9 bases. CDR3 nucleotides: TGTGCCAGCAGCCCAGGGGTCACTGAAGCTTTCTTT. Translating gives CASSPGVTEAFF.

CDR3 sequence reads: CASSRFGQGPTEAFF. The CDR3 coding sequence is TGTGCCAGCAGCCGATTTGGACAGGGGCCCACTGAAGCTTTCTTT. This chain links TRBV3-1 (or the pseudogene TRBV3-2) with TRBJ1-1; 9 nucleotides agree with TRBD1. The ends lost 4 bases at V and 4 bases at J; junction bases unmatched: 7. Germline values: CDR1 LGHDT, CDR2 YNNKEL (reference sequence). The CDR3 spans 15 residues.

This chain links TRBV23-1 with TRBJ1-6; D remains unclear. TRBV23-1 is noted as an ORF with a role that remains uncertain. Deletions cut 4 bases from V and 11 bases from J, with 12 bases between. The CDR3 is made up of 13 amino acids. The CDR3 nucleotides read TGCGCCAGCAGTCCTAGTAAAGAGGCACCCCTCCACTTT. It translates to CASSPSKEAPLHF.

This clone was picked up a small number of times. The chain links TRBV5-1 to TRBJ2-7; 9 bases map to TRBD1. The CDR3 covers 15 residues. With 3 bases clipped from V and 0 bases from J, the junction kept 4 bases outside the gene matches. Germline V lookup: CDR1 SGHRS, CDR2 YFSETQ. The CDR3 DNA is TGCGCCAGCAGCTCTAGGACAGGGGTCTCCTACGAGCAGTACTTC. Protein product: CASSSRTGVSYEQYF.

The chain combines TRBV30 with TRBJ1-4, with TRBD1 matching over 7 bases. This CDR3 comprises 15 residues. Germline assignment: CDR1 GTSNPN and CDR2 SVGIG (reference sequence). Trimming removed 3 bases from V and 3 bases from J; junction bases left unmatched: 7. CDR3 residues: CAWSPTGTANEKLFF. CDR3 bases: TGTGCCTGGAGCCCCACCGGGACAGCTAATGAAAAACTGTTTTTT.

CDR3 sequence (DNA): TGTGCCAGCAGCCAATCCGGGACAGGGGGCCGACAGCCCCAGCATTTT. It yields the protein CASSQSGTGGRQPQHF. The chain combines TRBV3-1 (or the pseudogene TRBV3-2) with TRBJ1-5; 12 nucleotides line up with TRBD1. CDR3 length equals 16 residues. The ends lost 2 bases at V and 7 bases at J; junction bases unmatched: 6. Germline V gives CDR1 LGHDT, CDR2 YNNKEL (reference sequence).

The CDR3 DNA follows: TGTGCCAGCAGTCTAGCGGGGGGGCCTCAAGAGACCCAGTACTTC. This translates into CASSLAGGPQETQYF. V and J are TRBV27 and TRBJ2-5; the match to TRBD2 covers 12 bases. CDR1 and CDR2 (germline): MNHEY, SMNVEV (reference sequence). The CDR3 contains 15 residues. Trimming cost V 5 bases and J 2 bases; bases outside gene matches: 3.

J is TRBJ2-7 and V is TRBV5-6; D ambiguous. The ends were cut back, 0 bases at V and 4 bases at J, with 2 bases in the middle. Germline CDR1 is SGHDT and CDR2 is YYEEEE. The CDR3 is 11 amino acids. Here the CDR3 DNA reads TGTGCCAGCAGCTTGGCGTACGAGCAGTACTTC. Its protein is CASSLAYEQYF.

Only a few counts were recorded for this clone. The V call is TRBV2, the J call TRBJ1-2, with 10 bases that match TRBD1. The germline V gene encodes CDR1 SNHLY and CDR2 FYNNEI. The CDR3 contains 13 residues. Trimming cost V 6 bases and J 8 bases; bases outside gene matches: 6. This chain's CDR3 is CASRPGQGMGYTF. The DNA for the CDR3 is TGTGCCAGCAGACCGGGACAGGGGATGGGCTACACCTTC.